This T cell receptor beta chain was found in a study of CD8 T cells in ankylosing spondylitis. Points from the study as a whole: Reports of some motif variants in reactive arthritis synovial fluid and blood predate this one. Disease-linked clones bore a CD8+ phenotype and were relatively rare in peripheral blood. A motif in TCR beta, a set of fewer than ten highly homologous variants, appeared characteristic of ankylosing spondylitis blood. Significant enrichment of disease-linked clones was reported in matched ankylosing spondylitis synovial fluid.

The CDR3 consists of 14 residues. The V gene's germline CDR1 is SNHLY and CDR2 FYNNEI. About this clonotype itself: Antigen: not known. One end of the junction does not line up with germline, which may come from a read error.

Libraries for TCR beta were made by quantitative 5'-RACE with molecular barcodes. TCRdb reprocessed the 5' RACE reads via MiXCR and lists one record per CDR3 protein. In the table there are roughly 400,000 distinct CDR3 sequences, around 20% of which are singletons. The sequenced material came from blood, either unsorted or a sorted T cell fraction (not recorded which). The TCR sequence derives from a male donor with ankylosing spondylitis. The rearrangement joins TRBV2 to TRBJ2-3; 8 bases are a match to TRBD1. The CDR3 sequence: CTSGRDRSADTQYF. In nucleotides, the CDR3 is TGTACCAGCGGTAGGGACAGGTCCGCAGATACGCAGTATTTT.